Each of the 19 T cell receptor beta chains below was sequenced from the same sample in a study of regulatory T cells in long-lasting Graves disease. Indicated time point: persistent/refractory GD, antithyroid drugs over 5 years with positive TRAb. After RNA was extracted from PBMCs, the TCR library was made from it. Library construction for TCR beta used iRepertoire HTBI primers and Arm-PCR of CDR3 regions. TCRdb analysed the multiplex PCR reads with MiXCR anew, one entry per CDR3 protein. Among about 660,000 distinct CDR3 sequences, about 32% were seen once, and the ten largest hold around 40%. The sequenced sample was peripheral blood mononuclear cells (PBMCs), obtained when the disease was refractory, from a patient treated with antithyroid drugs. The receptors come from a female donor with Graves disease.

The V call is TRBV6-2 or TRBV6-3, the J call TRBJ2-7, with 11 bases lining up with TRBD2. V lost 6 bases, J lost 4 bases, and 8 bases stayed unmatched. The CDR3 extends over 15 amino acids. From germline, CDR1 is MNHEY and CDR2 SVGEGT. The DNA of the CDR3 is TGTGCCAGCAGGAGGGAGACTAGCGGGATTTACGAGCAGTACTTC. Translating it yields CASRRETSGIYEQYF.

The table lists this clonotype with a few counts. The chain uses TRBV3-1 and TRBJ1-1, with unresolved D. Looked up from germline, CDR1 is LGHDT and CDR2 is YNNKEL (reference sequence). V lost 1 base, J lost 6 bases, and 9 bases lay in between. This CDR3 region has 13 residues. DNA of the CDR3: TGTGCCAGCAGCCAAGTGGCTGGCCCTGAAGCTTTCTTT. It encodes CASSQVAGPEAFF.

There are many counts of this clonotype. This rearrangement joins TRBV2 to TRBJ1-2; D is unresolved. The germline V and J ends were trimmed by 2 bases and 6 bases, with 4 bases remaining between them. The CDR3 runs 11 residues. Germline-derived CDR1 and CDR2 are SNHLY and FYNNEI. The CDR3 spells CASSEHDGYTF. Here the CDR3 DNA reads TGTGCCAGCAGTGAACATGATGGCTACACCTTC.

This clonotype appeared once. This may arise from a read error, as a much more abundant clone is one base away. The V gene is TRBV28, the J gene TRBJ1-4; the match to TRBD1 covers 8 bases. V lost 0 bases, J lost 6 bases, and 6 bases stayed unmatched. CDR1 is MDHEN, CDR2 SYDVKM, per germline. There are 16 residues in the CDR3. The CDR3 reads CASSLWDRASDEKLFF. DNA of the CDR3: TGTGCCAGCAGTTTATGGGACAGGGCATCTGATGAAAAACTGTTTTTT.

V gene TRBV10-3 combines with J gene TRBJ2-7; D is unresolved. The V gene lost 3 bases and the J gene lost 0 bases, with 9 bases spanning the gap. The CDR3 extends over 14 amino acids. Per the germline V gene, CDR1 is ENHRY and CDR2 is SYGVKD. For the CDR3, the DNA is TGTGCCATCAGTGACCCTACCAGCTCCTACGAGCAGTACTTC. Protein sequence: CAISDPTSSYEQYF.

V gene TRBV6-1 combines with J gene TRBJ2-7, with 7 nucleotides matching TRBD1. Trimming at V came to 4 bases and at J to 6 bases, leaving 6 bases not matched to a gene. The CDR3 consists of 13 residues. Germline V gene sequence: CDR1 MNHNS, CDR2 SASEGT. In DNA form, the CDR3 reads TGTGCCAGCAGTGCCCGGACAGGCCTCGAGCAGTACTTC. Its translation: CASSARTGLEQYF.

The chain recombines TRBV7-6 with TRBJ1-5; D remains unclear. The V gene's germline CDR1 is SGHVS and CDR2 FNYEAQ. The CDR3 is 17 residues long. V was clipped by 5 bases and J by 0 bases, with 17 bases between them. Written as DNA, the CDR3 is TGTGCCAGCAGCCCAGGATCGCCGGAGTATAGCAATCAGCCCCAGCATTTT. It translates to CASSPGSPEYSNQPQHF.

This sequence joins TRBV20-1 and TRBJ1-4; D ambiguous. This CDR3 comprises 15 residues. CDR1 DFQATT and CDR2 SNEGSKA come from the germline V gene (reference sequence). The ends were cut back, 6 bases at V and 0 bases at J, with 14 bases in the middle. CDR3 nucleotides: TGCAGTGCCGCCGACCGGGCGACAACTAATGAAAAACTGTTTTTT. This encodes CSAADRATTNEKLFF.

The chain couples TRBV3-1 to TRBJ2-5; TRBD2 might be the D (5 bases). V lost 6 bases and J lost 7, with 21 bases in between. The CDR3 runs to 15 residues. CDR1 is LGHDT, CDR2 YNNKEL, per germline (reference sequence). The CDR3 region has the DNA TGTGCCAGCAGTAGTAGAGGGTCTCGACGTGGGACCCAGTACTTC. The encoded protein is CASSSRGSRRGTQYF.

This sequence joins TRBV5-1 and TRBJ1-6; D is unresolved. V lost 0 bases and J lost 6, with 7 bases in between. Germline assignment: CDR1 SGHRS and CDR2 YFSETQ. This CDR3 contains 14 residues. This CDR3 is CASSLEGPNSPLHF. CDR3 DNA sequence: TGCGCCAGCAGCTTGGAGGGCCCTAATTCACCCCTCCACTTT.

This clonotype came up a few times. The rearrangement joins TRBV5-1 to TRBJ1-1; D gene unclear. V was clipped by 5 bases and J by 7 bases, with 15 bases between them. From germline, CDR1 is SGHRS and CDR2 YFSETQ. The CDR3 loop spans 13 amino acids. The CDR3 spells CASRKEVGIEAFF. CDR3 DNA sequence: TGCGCCAGCAGGAAGGAGGTAGGGATTGAAGCTTTCTTT.

The chain links TRBV28 to TRBJ1-2; TRBD1 aligns across 8 bases. The germline CDR1 and CDR2 sequences are MDHEN and SYDVKM. This CDR3 has 14 residues. With V trimmed by 5 bases and J by 7 bases, 9 bases remained unmatched. Here the CDR3 DNA reads TGTGCCAGCAGTCCCCAGCTGACAGGGGCTGGCTACACCTTC. Encoded protein: CASSPQLTGAGYTF.

In its sample, this clonotype was seen many times. The rearrangement links TRBV2 to TRBJ2-5; TRBD2 matches at 13 bases. Germline loops: CDR1 SNHLY, CDR2 FYNNEI. V was clipped by 7 bases and J by 4 bases; unmatched bases: 3. The CDR3 loop spans 14 amino acids. The CDR3 protein is CASKRLAGGETQYF. The DNA of the CDR3 is TGTGCCAGCAAGAGACTAGCGGGAGGAGAGACCCAGTACTTC.

The chain carries TRBV7-9 and TRBJ1-2; D call uncertain. V was clipped by 4 bases and J by 8 bases, with 14 bases between them. This CDR3 spans 13 amino acids. The germline V gene encodes CDR1 SEHNR and CDR2 FQNEAQ (reference sequence). DNA of the CDR3: TGTGCCAGCAGCTCTATAGGAAGGGAGGGCTACACCTTC. Translating gives CASSSIGREGYTF.

V gene TRBV6-1 combines with J gene TRBJ1-2; D perhaps matches TRBD1 (5 bases). Germline CDR1 MNHNS, CDR2 SASEGT. CDR3 length equals 14 residues. The V end lost 8 bases, the J end lost 7 bases, and 20 bases lay between the germline ends. The CDR3 DNA is TGTGCCAGCCCCTCCGCCGGGGGTCTTACTGGCTACACCTTC. This sequence encodes CASPSAGGLTGYTF.

The table lists this clonotype with many counts. The V gene is TRBV28, the J gene TRBJ1-5; 10 bases are shared with TRBD1. CDR1 is MDHEN and CDR2 is SYDVKM in the germline V gene. The CDR3 loop spans 16 amino acids. V trimming: 4 bases; J trimming: 0 bases; junction bases outside the gene matches: 3. The CDR3 loop reads CASSWDRGYSNQPQHF. The CDR3 DNA is TGTGCCAGCAGTTGGGACAGGGGTTATAGCAATCAGCCCCAGCATTTT.

V usage is TRBV5-1 and J usage is TRBJ2-2; D unresolved. Trimming took 4 bases from V and 0 from J, leaving 13 bases between them. This CDR3 contains 16 residues. The V gene's germline CDR1 is SGHRS and CDR2 YFSETQ. CDR3 sequence: CASSQTLTTNTGELFF. The CDR3 region has the DNA TGCGCCAGCAGCCAGACGCTTACAACGAACACCGGGGAGCTGTTTTTT.

This clonotype was detected a few times. V is TRBV3-1 and J is TRBJ1-5; D gene ambiguous. Trimming left V 1 base short and J 1 base short, with 8 bases between. CDR3 length: 15 residues. In germline, CDR1 is LGHDT, CDR2 YNNKEL (reference sequence). CDR3 nucleotides: TGTGCCAGCAGCCAAGGGGCGGGGAGCAATCAGCCCCAGCATTTT. The encoded protein is CASSQGAGSNQPQHF.

The rearrangement joins TRBV7-2 to TRBJ2-5; a weak D match, TRBD2 (5 bases). Trimming cost V 2 bases and J 5 bases, with 12 bases left between them. Germline CDR1 SGHTA, CDR2 FQGNSA. The CDR3 runs to 14 residues. The CDR3 loop is CASSLRQEVETQYF. The CDR3 DNA reads as TGTGCCAGCAGCTTAAGGCAGGAGGTGGAGACCCAGTACTTC.